The 20 T cell receptor beta chains given below trace back to one sample, sequenced in a study of T cell responses to AZD1222 COVID-19 vaccine. Sequencing used immunoSEQ multiplex PCR; TCRdb keeps in-frame clones, though not all of them. The table records approximately 170,000 clones, more than 85% of them present only once. This material consisted of peripheral blood, taken on day 0 of AZD1222 vaccination. These receptors were obtained from an adult in good health.

This clone came up a few times. J is TRBJ1-3 and V is TRBV5-4; D is perhaps TRBD1 (5 bases). This CDR3 is 14 amino acids long. Trimming took 4 bases from V and 4 from J, leaving 12 bases between them. Looked up from germline, CDR1 is SGHNT and CDR2 is YYREEE (reference sequence). CDR3 nucleotide sequence: TGTGCCAGCAGCGGGGACTACATAGGAAACACCATATATTTT. This encodes CASSGDYIGNTIYF.

The rearrangement links TRBV28 to TRBJ2-2, with 9 bases identical to TRBD2. CDR3 size: 16 residues. V shed 7 bases and J 6 bases; nucleotides not matched to a gene: 12. Germline V CDR1 and CDR2: MDHEN, SYDVKM. The CDR3 spells CASTPLLAGGPGELFF. In DNA, the CDR3 is TGTGCCAGCACCCCCCTCCTTGCGGGAGGGCCCGGGGAGCTGTTTTTT.

The chain is built from TRBV5-1 and TRBJ2-7; 7 bases are a match to TRBD2. CDR1 and CDR2 from the germline V gene are SGHRS and YFSETQ. The CDR3 has 15 residues. V gave up 4 bases and J gave up 4 bases; unmatched junction bases: 11. In DNA form, the CDR3 reads TGCGCCAGCAGCCCCCGCCTAGCGGCAGTGTACGAGCAGTACTTC. This gives the protein CASSPRLAAVYEQYF. Full variable domain (missing parts from reference TRBV5-1 and TRBJ2-7): KAGVTQTPRYLIKTRGQQVTLSCSPISGHRSVSWYQQTPGQGLQFLFEYFSETQRNKGNFPGRFSGRQFSNSRSEMNVSTLELGDSALYLCASSPRLAAVYEQYFGPGTRLTVT.

The chain is built from TRBV28 and TRBJ2-3; D call uncertain. CDR1 and CDR2 from the germline V gene are MDHEN and SYDVKM. The CDR3 is 11 residues long. V was pared by 6 bases and J by 5 bases, with 6 bases between. CDR3 sequence (DNA): TGTGCCAGCAGCAAAAGAGATACGCAGTATTTT. Amino acids: CASSKRDTQYF.

The chain recombines TRBV19 with TRBJ1-1, with D possibly being TRBD1 (5 bases). Germline lookup yields CDR1 LNHDA and CDR2 SQIVND (reference sequence). Trimming left V 7 bases short and J 7 bases short, with 16 bases between. The CDR3 is 13 amino acids. The CDR3 loop reads CASTPPGLGEAFF. The CDR3 DNA follows: TGTGCCAGTACCCCCCCAGGGCTTGGTGAAGCTTTCTTT.

This rearrangement joins TRBV29-1 to TRBJ2-7; 10 bases are a match to TRBD2. The CDR3 spans 13 residues. J gave up 6 bases and V 6 bases, and 8 bases lay outside the gene matches. Germline values: CDR1 SQVTM, CDR2 ANQGSEA. CDR3 sequence reads: CSVITSGIGEQYF. The CDR3 DNA reads TGCAGCGTAATAACTAGCGGGATCGGCGAGCAGTACTTC.

The chain couples TRBV27 to TRBJ2-7; 10 bases are a match to TRBD1. V gave up 5 bases and J gave up 3 bases; unmatched junction bases: 4. The CDR3 consists of 14 residues. Per germline, CDR1 MNHEY and CDR2 SMNVEV (reference sequence). The CDR3 coding sequence is TGTGCCAGCAGTAAGGGACAGGGGAACTACGAGCAGTACTTC. Translating gives CASSKGQGNYEQYF.

The rearrangement joins TRBV7-2 to TRBJ2-1, with a weak D call TRBD2 (6 bases). Per germline, CDR1 SGHTA and CDR2 FQGNSA. The CDR3 is made up of 17 amino acids. The ends were cut back, 0 bases at V and 0 bases at J, with 12 bases in the middle. In DNA form, the CDR3 reads TGTGCCAGCAGCTTAGCGTCGCGGGGAAGCTCCTACAATGAGCAGTTCTTC. It translates to CASSLASRGSSYNEQFF.

This chain links TRBV7-2 with TRBJ2-7; D is unclear. The germline V gene encodes CDR1 SGHTA and CDR2 FQGNSA. V lost 2 bases, J lost 3 bases, and 11 bases lay in between. The CDR3 consists of 14 residues. Here the CDR3 DNA reads TGTGCCAGCAGCTTAAGTGGTATATACTACGAGCAGTACTTC. Translation gives CASSLSGIYYEQYF.

The genes are TRBV10-2 and TRBJ2-7; 8 bases agree with TRBD1. The V gene end was trimmed by 6 bases and the J gene end by 0 bases; junction bases not matched to a gene: 1. The CDR3 covers 13 residues. CDR1 WSHSY and CDR2 SAAADI come from the germline V gene. CDR3 bases: TGCGCCAGCAGGACAGGGGACTCCTACGAGCAGTACTTC. Amino acid sequence: CASRTGDSYEQYF.

The chain recombines TRBV28 with TRBJ2-3, with no clear D. Per the germline V gene, CDR1 is MDHEN and CDR2 is SYDVKM. Trimming left V 2 bases short and J 14 bases short, with 14 bases between. The CDR3 contains 12 residues. CDR3 residues: CASSLNGPPLYF. In DNA form, the CDR3 reads TGTGCCAGCAGTTTAAACGGGCCCCCTCTGTATTTT.

This chain uses TRBV2 with TRBJ1-5; D gene unclear. This CDR3 is built from 14 residues. Germline V gene sequence: CDR1 SNHLY, CDR2 FYNNEI. V lost 9 bases and J 8 bases, leaving 20 bases between the germline ends. CDR3 in DNA: TGTGCCAGTCTGGAAGGAACCACCCAGAAGCCCCAGCATTTT. Residues: CASLEGTTQKPQHF.

The rearrangement joins TRBV7-2 to TRBJ1-4; weak D call: TRBD1 (6 bases). CDR1 and CDR2 from the germline V gene are SGHTA and FQGNSA. Trimming stripped 3 bases from V and 0 bases from J, with 8 bases between. The length of the CDR3 is 15 residues. The CDR3 DNA reads as TGTGCCAGCAGCTTCCAGGGGACAACTAATGAAAAACTGTTTTTT. It translates to CASSFQGTTNEKLFF.

The chain employs TRBV6-5 and TRBJ1-5; no clear D gene. The germline V gene has CDR1 MNHEY and CDR2 SVGAGI. V gave up 4 bases and J gave up 9 bases, with 13 bases separating them. This CDR3 is 13 amino acids long. The CDR3 loop is CASSFESRGPQHF. CDR3 DNA sequence: TGTGCCAGCAGTTTCGAGAGCCGGGGGCCCCAGCATTTT.

The V gene is TRBV7-3, the J gene TRBJ2-5; D gene ambiguous. The CDR3 spans 14 residues. Trimming took 0 bases from V and 4 from J, leaving 9 bases between them. Looked up from germline, CDR1 is SGHTA and CDR2 is FQGTGA. The CDR3 DNA reads TGTGCCAGCAGCTTAACCCCAGGAGTAGAGACCCAGTACTTC. Encoded protein: CASSLTPGVETQYF.

CDR3 residues: CASSLMGGGPYNEQFF. The CDR3 DNA reads TGTGCCAGCAGTCTAATGGGGGGAGGGCCTTACAATGAGCAGTTCTTC. The chain combines TRBV28 with TRBJ2-1, with 7 bases aligning to TRBD2. The CDR3 length is 16 residues. The germline V gene encodes CDR1 MDHEN and CDR2 SYDVKM. The junction had 11 bases not matched to a gene; V was cut back by 5 bases and J by 4 bases.

V usage is TRBV5-1 and J usage is TRBJ2-3; 7 bases are shared with TRBD2. The CDR3 has 17 amino acids. CDR1 is SGHRS and CDR2 is YFSETQ in the germline V gene. Unmatched junction bases numbered 11, after V lost 0 bases and J lost 4 bases. CDR3 bases: TGCGCCAGCAGCTTGGCCTTCGCGGGAGAAAGAGCAGATACGCAGTATTTT. Translating gives CASSLAFAGERADTQYF.

The V call is TRBV28, the J call TRBJ1-5, with D hard to call. Germline CDR1 and CDR2: MDHEN and SYDVKM. The V end lost 3 bases, the J end lost 5 bases, and 5 bases lay between the germline ends. The CDR3 has 12 residues. DNA for the CDR3: TGTGCCAGCAGTTTCCTTCATCAGCCCCAGCATTTT. Protein product: CASSFLHQPQHF.

This chain uses TRBV30 with TRBJ2-5; no firm D call. Per the germline V gene, CDR1 is GTSNPN and CDR2 is SVGIG (reference sequence). Between the trimmed V and J ends, which lost 4 bases and 5 bases, there was a span of 14 bases. CDR3 length equals 13 residues. The CDR3 loop reads CAWIHHREETQYF. The CDR3 bases are TGTGCCTGGATCCATCACCGTGAGGAGACCCAGTACTTC.

The rearrangement uses TRBV10-3 and TRBJ2-1; D may be TRBD1 or TRBD2 (5 bases each). This CDR3 comprises 13 residues. CDR1 and CDR2 (germline): ENHRY, SYGVKD. The V end lost 3 bases, the J end lost 9 bases, and 12 bases lay between the germline ends. In DNA, the CDR3 is TGTGCCATCAGTGACTACGGGGACCCTGAGCAGTTCTTC. Translated, it gives CAISDYGDPEQFF.